Listed below are T cell receptor beta chains from one sample, sequenced in a study of radiation and T cells in renal cell carcinoma. Sequencing used immunoSEQ multiplex PCR; TCRdb keeps in-frame clones, though not all of them. This sample has 120,000 to 150,000 clones, with less than 90% found just once. The specimen comprised blood, sampled from a patient whose treatment included radiotherapy and nephrectomy. The receptors here all came from a woman in her forties or fifties with renal cell carcinoma. CDR3s include the opening cysteine and the closing phenylalanine or tryptophan. A D gene is named only where the DNA matches it firmly. Some rows mark clone size as missing; the rest say once, few, many or name a class of expanded clone.

d_call | clone_size | j_call | v_call | cdr3_nt | cdr3_aa
TRBD1 | NA | TRBJ1-3 | TRBV7-6 | TGTGCCAGCAGCCCCACCGGACAGGGGAGCACCATATATTTT | CASSPTGQGSTIYF
TRBD2 | NA | TRBJ2-2 | TRBV7-2 | TGTGCCAGCAGCAGTACTAGCGGGGGTACCGGGGAGCTGTTTTTT | CASSSTSGGTGELFF
NA | NA | TRBJ1-2 | TRBV7-2 | TGTGCCAGCAGCTTATCGGCGGGCGTCTATGGCTACACCTTC | CASSLSAGVYGYTF
NA | NA | TRBJ1-3 | TRBV7-2 | TGTGCCAGCAGCCCAGTCTGGGGAGCTGGAAACACCATATATTTT | CASSPVWGAGNTIYF
NA | NA | TRBJ2-7 | TRBV29-1 | TGCAGCGTTGAAGTGCCGAATACCCCCCGCTACGAGCAGTACTTC | CSVEVPNTPRYEQYF
NA | NA | TRBJ1-2 | TRBV7-2 | TGTGCCAGCAGCTATGGTGGGAGCTATGGCTACACCTTC | CASSYGGSYGYTF
NA | NA | TRBJ2-7 | TRBV6-5 | TGTGCCAGCAGTTACTATAGCGACACCTACGAGCAGTACTTC | CASSYYSDTYEQYF
NA | NA | TRBJ1-5 | TRBV30 | TGTGCCTGGTGTCCGAGAGGGTCTAGACAGCCCCAGCATTTT | CAWCPRGSRQPQHF
TRBD2 | once | TRBJ2-7 | TRBV30 | TGTGCCATCTCGGGACTATCATCGGTGTACTTC | CAISGLSSVYF
NA | NA | TRBJ2-2 | TRBV4-1 | TGCGCCAGCAGCCTCGGACGCGGGAACACCGGGGAGCTGTTTTTT | CASSLGRGNTGELFF
NA | NA | TRBJ1-1 | TRBV7-8 | TGTGCCAGCAGCTTAGGGGCGGGGCCCTTGAACACTGAAGCTTTCTTT | CASSLGAGPLNTEAFF
TRBD1 | NA | TRBJ2-2 | TRBV2 | TGTGCCAGCATTTTGAACAGGGGGTATACCGGGGAGCTGTTTTTT | CASILNRGYTGELFF
TRBD1 | NA | TRBJ1-2 | TRBV18 | TGTGCCAGCTCAGGACAGGGGGACTACGGCTACACCTTC | CASSGQGDYGYTF
NA | NA | TRBJ1-5 | TRBV7-2 | TGTGCCAGCAGCTTCAACCGGGACAGCAATCAGCCCCAGCATTTT | CASSFNRDSNQPQHF
TRBD1 | NA | TRBJ2-5 | TRBV2 | TGTGCCAGCCGAGACAGGGGTGGGCAAGAGACCCAGTACTTC | CASRDRGGQETQYF
TRBD2 | NA | TRBJ2-6 | TRBV4-3 | TGCGCCAGCAGCCAAGACCCTACTAGCGGGATGGCTGGGGCCAACGTCCTGACTTTC | CASSQDPTSGMAGANVLTF
NA | NA | TRBJ1-1 | TRBV5-1 | TGCGCCAGCAGCTTGGCCAGGGGAGGACCCACTGAGAACACTGAAGCTTTCTTT | CASSLARGGPTENTEAFF
TRBD1 | NA | TRBJ1-4 | TRBV27 | TGTGCCAGCAGTTTAGGACAGGGAGGGAGAAAACTGTTTTTT | CASSLGQGGRKLFF
TRBD2 | NA | TRBJ2-7 | TRBV28 | TGTGCCAGTGGGACTAGCGGGGAAAGCGACGAGCAGTACTTC | CASGTSGESDEQYF
NA | NA | TRBJ2-5 | TRBV5-5 | TGTGCCAGCAGCTGGGGCGGGGTAGAGACCCAGTACTTC | CASSWGGVETQYF
TRBD1 | NA | TRBJ1-2 | TRBV18 | TGTGCCAGCTCCCAGACGCGCCCGGGACAGGGTAATCGCTACACCTTC | CASSQTRPGQGNRYTF
TRBD1 | NA | TRBJ1-5 | TRBV11-2 | TGTGCCAGCAGTCCCGGACAGGGTATCAATCAGCCCCAGCATTTT | CASSPGQGINQPQHF
NA | NA | TRBJ2-3 | TRBV11-1 | TGTGCCAGCAGCTTAGGTAACAGGGAGGATACGCAGTATTTT | CASSLGNREDTQYF
NA | NA | TRBJ1-2 | TRBV5-6 | TGTGCCAGCAGCTTGCGGGAGTTAAACTATGGCTACACCTTC | CASSLRELNYGYTF
NA | few | TRBJ1-1 | TRBV10-3 | TGTGCCATCAGTCCACAAGAGAACACTGAAGCTTTCTTT | CAISPQENTEAFF
NA | NA | TRBJ1-1 | TRBV21-1 | TGTGCCAGCAGCAAAGCGCTTTTTGGACAGGGAGGGTATTTTGTATCAGCTGAAGCTTTCTTT | CASSKALFGQGGYFVSAEAFF
NA | NA | TRBJ2-7 | TRBV7-2 | TGTGCCAGCAGCTTCCGTTCCGAGCAGTACTTC | CASSFRSEQYF
TRBD2 | once | TRBJ2-7 | TRBV7-9 | TGTGCCAGCAGCTTACTAGCGGGAGACGAGCAGTACTTC | CASSLLAGDEQYF